Listed below are T cell receptor beta chains from one sample, sequenced in a study of response to subunit inactivated influenza vaccine. TCRdb re-called the RT-PCR reads with MiXCR, one entry per CDR3 protein. The sample yields about 540,000 distinct CDR3 sequences, roughly 23% seen once. Separately, the same data were catalogued under a study of T cells expressing NK-cell markers.

Material: CD4+ T cells sorted from PBMCs, obtained 11 to 12 days after vaccination. The source of these receptors is a man in his fifties or sixties who received an inactivated influenza vaccine. Both conserved end residues are part of each CDR3. The order of the fields is clone size, V gene, D gene, J gene, CDR3 protein, CDR3 DNA. D genes are given only for firm matches. Size is omitted from some rows. Given values are once, few, many or a class for expanded clones.

size: -; V: TRBV7-2; D: -; J: TRBJ2-5; CDR3: CASSLGTPPETQYF; DNA: TGTGCCAGCAGCTTGGGGACTCCTCCCGAGACCCAGTACTTC
size: -; V: TRBV14; D: -; J: TRBJ1-4; CDR3: CASSPWGSAESNEKLFF; DNA: TGTGCCAGCAGCCCCTGGGGATCGGCAGAAAGCAATGAAAAACTGTTTTTT
size: -; V: TRBV7-8; D: -; J: TRBJ2-5; CDR3: CASSKGELAGTQYF; DNA: TGTGCCAGCAGCAAAGGGGAGTTAGCTGGGACCCAGTACTTC
size: -; V: TRBV20-1; D: -; J: TRBJ2-1; CDR3: CSARNFGGTSYNEQFF; DNA: TGCAGTGCTAGAAACTTTGGGGGGACCTCCTACAATGAGCAGTTCTTC
size: -; V: TRBV3-1; D: -; J: TRBJ2-1; CDR3: CASSQGGGYLGDEQFF; DNA: TGTGCCAGCAGCCAAGGCGGTGGCTACTTGGGCGATGAGCAGTTCTTC
size: -; V: TRBV20-1; D: -; J: TRBJ2-5; CDR3: CSARDPSQLKTQYF; DNA: TGCAGTGCTAGAGATCCCTCTCAATTAAAGACCCAGTACTTC
size: few; V: TRBV6-1; D: -; J: TRBJ2-5; CDR3: CASSERFGVETQYF; DNA: TGTGCCAGCAGTGAAAGGTTTGGGGTTGAGACCCAGTACTTC
size: few; V: TRBV10-3; D: -; J: TRBJ2-7; CDR3: CAISESISGSYEQYF; DNA: TGTGCCATCAGTGAGTCCATATCAGGGTCCTACGAGCAGTACTTC
size: -; V: TRBV7-9; D: TRBD1; J: TRBJ1-1; CDR3: CASSLQGGPEAFF; DNA: TGTGCCAGCAGCTTACAGGGGGGGCCTGAAGCTTTCTTT
size: -; V: TRBV7-2; D: -; J: TRBJ2-3; CDR3: CASRRTELSTDTQYF; DNA: TGTGCCAGCAGGCGGACAGAATTAAGCACAGATACGCAGTATTTT
size: -; V: TRBV20-1; D: -; J: TRBJ1-2; CDR3: CSARPSAYNYGYTF; DNA: TGCAGTGCTAGACCCTCGGCGTATAACTATGGCTACACCTTC
size: few; V: TRBV7-9; D: TRBD1; J: TRBJ2-5; CDR3: CASSTGQPKETQYF; DNA: TGTGCCAGCAGCACGGGACAGCCAAAAGAGACCCAGTACTTC
size: -; V: TRBV4-3; D: -; J: TRBJ2-3; CDR3: CASSQVGESPDTQYF; DNA: TGCGCCAGCAGCCAAGTGGGAGAATCCCCAGATACGCAGTATTTT
size: -; V: TRBV6-1; D: -; J: TRBJ1-5; CDR3: CASSEDGRGSAQHF; DNA: TGTGCCAGCAGTGAAGACGGCAGGGGTTCGGCCCAGCATTTT
size: few; V: TRBV7-9; D: TRBD2; J: TRBJ2-1; CDR3: CASSGIAGANYNEQFF; DNA: TGTGCCAGCAGCGGAATAGCGGGGGCCAACTACAATGAGCAGTTCTTC
size: -; V: TRBV10-3; D: -; J: TRBJ2-5; CDR3: CAISETDRQETQYF; DNA: TGTGCCATCAGTGAGACGGACCGCCAAGAGACCCAGTACTTC
size: -; V: TRBV5-6; D: -; J: TRBJ2-6; CDR3: CASSAKAGANVLTF; DNA: TGTGCCAGCAGCGCCAAGGCTGGGGCCAACGTCCTGACTTTC
size: -; V: TRBV20-1; D: -; J: TRBJ2-5; CDR3: CSARSRAETQYF; DNA: TGCAGTGCTAGAAGCCGCGCGGAGACCCAGTACTTC
size: -; V: TRBV7-9; D: -; J: TRBJ1-5; CDR3: CASSLEGFGNQPQHF; DNA: TGTGCCAGCAGCTTGGAGGGTTTCGGTAATCAGCCCCAGCATTTT
size: -; V: TRBV7-8; D: TRBD1; J: TRBJ1-2; CDR3: CASSLARDRAYGYTF; DNA: TGTGCCAGCAGCTTAGCCCGGGACAGGGCCTATGGCTACACCTTC
size: -; V: TRBV4-3; D: -; J: TRBJ2-1; CDR3: CASSSIGRNNEQFF; DNA: TGCGCCAGCAGCTCAATCGGCAGGAACAATGAGCAGTTCTTC
size: -; V: TRBV5-1; D: -; J: TRBJ2-2; CDR3: CASSLVQGGRELFF; DNA: TGCGCCAGCAGCTTGGTTCAGGGTGGTCGGGAGCTGTTTTTT
size: -; V: TRBV7-8; D: TRBD1; J: TRBJ1-6; CDR3: CASSLGGQGDSPLHF; DNA: TGTGCCAGCAGCTTAGGGGGGCAGGGGGATTCACCCCTCCACTTT
size: few; V: TRBV18; D: TRBD1; J: TRBJ1-2; CDR3: CASSPPSDRVSGYTF; DNA: TGTGCCAGCTCACCACCTTCGGACAGGGTCAGTGGCTACACCTTC
size: many; V: TRBV20-1; D: TRBD2; J: TRBJ2-1; CDR3: CSARDRQIAGAHEQFF; DNA: TGCAGTGCTAGAGATCGGCAAATAGCGGGGGCCCACGAGCAGTTCTTC
size: -; V: TRBV28; D: -; J: TRBJ1-4; CDR3: CASSPHEGRTLFF; DNA: TGTGCCAGCAGTCCCCATGAGGGCCGGACACTGTTTTTT
size: few; V: TRBV5-4; D: TRBD2; J: TRBJ2-2; CDR3: CASTGLAGGHSTGELFF; DNA: TGTGCCAGCACCGGACTAGCGGGGGGGCACTCCACCGGGGAGCTGTTTTTT
size: many; V: TRBV29-1; D: -; J: TRBJ2-7; CDR3: CSVGLGSYEQYF; DNA: TGCAGCGTAGGACTGGGCTCCTACGAGCAGTACTTC
size: -; V: TRBV15; D: TRBD1; J: TRBJ2-5; CDR3: CATRFTGGEETQYF; DNA: TGTGCCACCAGGTTTACAGGGGGCGAAGAGACCCAGTACTTC
size: -; V: TRBV20-1; D: TRBD2; J: TRBJ2-3; CDR3: CSARGLAGEVDTQYF; DNA: TGCAGTGCTAGGGGACTAGCGGGAGAGGTAGATACGCAGTATTTT
size: few; V: TRBV12-3/TRBV12-4; D: -; J: TRBJ1-2; CDR3: CASSLAPIQDNYGYTF; DNA: TGTGCCAGCAGTTTAGCACCCATACAGGACAACTATGGCTACACCTTC
size: many; V: TRBV24-1; D: -; J: TRBJ2-3; CDR3: CATSDDYTDTQYF; DNA: TGTGCCACCAGTGATGACTACACAGATACGCAGTATTTT
size: -; V: TRBV20-1; D: -; J: TRBJ1-1; CDR3: CSAKTGRGMNTEAFF; DNA: TGCAGTGCTAAAACAGGGAGGGGCATGAACACTGAAGCTTTCTTT
size: -; V: TRBV20-1; D: -; J: TRBJ1-1; CDR3: CSATIENTEAFF; DNA: TGCAGTGCTACGATAGAGAACACTGAAGCTTTCTTT
size: many; V: TRBV7-9; D: TRBD1; J: TRBJ2-2; CDR3: CASSQGQGAGGELFF; DNA: TGTGCCAGCAGTCAAGGACAGGGGGCCGGTGGGGAGCTGTTTTTT
size: -; V: TRBV9; D: -; J: TRBJ1-1; CDR3: CASSVSIGRNTEAFF; DNA: TGTGCCAGCAGCGTAAGTATAGGACGGAACACTGAAGCTTTCTTT
size: -; V: TRBV6-1; D: TRBD1; J: TRBJ2-5; CDR3: CASTQTGRETQYF; DNA: TGTGCCAGCACTCAGACAGGGAGAGAGACCCAGTACTTC
size: -; V: TRBV5-1; D: -; J: TRBJ2-5; CDR3: CASTPESGGETQYF; DNA: TGCGCCAGCACCCCGGAGAGCGGAGGAGAGACCCAGTACTTC
size: -; V: TRBV25-1; D: TRBD2; J: TRBJ2-2; CDR3: CASSAGGLGGNTGELFF; DNA: TGTGCCAGCAGTGCCGGGGGACTAGGCGGTAACACCGGGGAGCTGTTTTTT
size: few; V: TRBV20-1; D: -; J: TRBJ2-1; CDR3: CSGILGTGSNEQFF; DNA: TGCAGTGGCATTCTAGGGACCGGCAGCAATGAGCAGTTCTTC
size: -; V: TRBV20-1; D: TRBD2; J: TRBJ2-1; CDR3: CSALRGRAWEQFF; DNA: TGCAGTGCCTTACGCGGGAGGGCCTGGGAGCAGTTCTTC